This TCR beta chain emerged from a study of T cells after yellow fever vaccination. In the study overall: The fractions with low cell numbers were processed using SMART-Seq v4 Ultra Low Input.

It was through 5'RACE template switching that TCR cDNA was made, with a universal primer site and UMIs added. TCRdb ran MiXCR on the 5' RACE reads and lists one entry per CDR3 protein. The sample shows a few hundred thousand distinct CDR3 sequences, roughly 17% of them seen only once. Study-level findings and limits: Weaker, the secondary response peaked sooner, at day 5 versus 15.

Remarks on this clonotype: Its cognate antigen is unknown.

Trimming cost V 3 bases and J 2 bases, with 11 bases left between them. This CDR3 contains 15 residues. This material consisted of PBMCs, taken 5 to 6 days after the first yellow fever vaccination. V gene TRBV12-3 or TRBV12-4 combines with J gene TRBJ1-5; D perhaps matches TRBD1 (6 bases). The receptor was derived from a man between 18 and 29 years old who received the YFV17D yellow fever vaccine. CDR3: CASSFRQGRNQPQHF. As DNA, the CDR3 is TGTGCCAGCAGTTTCAGGCAGGGGCGCAATCAGCCCCAGCATTTT.